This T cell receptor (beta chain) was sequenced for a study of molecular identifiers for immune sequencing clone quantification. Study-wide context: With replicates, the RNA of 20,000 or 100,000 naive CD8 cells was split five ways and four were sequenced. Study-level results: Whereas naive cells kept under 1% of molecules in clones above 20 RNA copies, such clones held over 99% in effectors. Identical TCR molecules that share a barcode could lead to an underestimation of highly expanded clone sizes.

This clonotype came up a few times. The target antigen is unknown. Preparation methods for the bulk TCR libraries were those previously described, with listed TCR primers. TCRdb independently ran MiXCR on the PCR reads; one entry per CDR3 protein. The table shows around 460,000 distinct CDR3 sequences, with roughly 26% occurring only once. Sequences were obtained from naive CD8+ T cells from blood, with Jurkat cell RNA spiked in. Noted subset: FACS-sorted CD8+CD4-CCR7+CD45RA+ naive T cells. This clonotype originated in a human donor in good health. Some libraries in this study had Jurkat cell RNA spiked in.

For the CDR3, the DNA is TGCGCCAGCAGCCAAGAACTCACCGGGATTTCCTACGAGCAGTACTTC. Encoded protein: CASSQELTGISYEQYF. This chain uses TRBV4-1 with TRBJ2-7; TRBD2 might be the D (5 bases). The CDR3 loop spans 16 amino acids. From germline, CDR1 is MGHRA and CDR2 YSYEKL. Trimming left V 0 bases short and J 1 base short, with 13 bases between.